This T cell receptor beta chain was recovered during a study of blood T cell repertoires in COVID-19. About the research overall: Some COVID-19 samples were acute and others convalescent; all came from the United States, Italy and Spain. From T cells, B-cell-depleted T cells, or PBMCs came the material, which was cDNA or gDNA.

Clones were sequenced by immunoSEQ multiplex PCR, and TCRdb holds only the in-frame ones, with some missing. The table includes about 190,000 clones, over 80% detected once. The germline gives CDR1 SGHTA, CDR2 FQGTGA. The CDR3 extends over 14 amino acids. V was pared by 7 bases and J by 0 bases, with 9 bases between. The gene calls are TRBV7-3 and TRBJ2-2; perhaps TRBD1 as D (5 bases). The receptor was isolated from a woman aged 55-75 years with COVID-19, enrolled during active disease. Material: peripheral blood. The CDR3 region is CASTKQANTGELFF. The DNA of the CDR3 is TGTGCCAGCACAAAACAGGCGAACACCGGGGAGCTGTTTTTT. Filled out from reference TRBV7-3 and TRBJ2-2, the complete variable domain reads GAGVSQTPSNKVTEKGKYVELRCDPISGHTALYWYRQSLGQGPEFLIYFQGTGAADDSGLPNDRFFAVRPEGSVSTLKIQRTERGDSAVYLCASTKQANTGELFFGEGSRLTVL.